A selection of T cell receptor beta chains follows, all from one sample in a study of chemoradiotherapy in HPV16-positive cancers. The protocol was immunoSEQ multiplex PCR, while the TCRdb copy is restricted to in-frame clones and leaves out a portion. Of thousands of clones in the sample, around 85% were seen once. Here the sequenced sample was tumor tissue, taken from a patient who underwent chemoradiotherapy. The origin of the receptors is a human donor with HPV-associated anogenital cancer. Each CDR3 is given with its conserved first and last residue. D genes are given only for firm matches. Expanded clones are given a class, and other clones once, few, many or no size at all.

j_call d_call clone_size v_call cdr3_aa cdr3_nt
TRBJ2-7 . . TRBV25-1 CASSEVSYEQYF TGTGCCAGCAGTGAAGTCTCCTACGAGCAGTACTTC
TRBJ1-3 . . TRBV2 CASCSSGNTIYF TGTGCCAGCTGTAGCTCTGGAAACACCATATATTTT
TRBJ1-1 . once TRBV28 CASSFARGGSTEAFF TGTGCCAGCAGTTTCGCCCGGGGAGGGAGCACTGAAGCTTTCTTT
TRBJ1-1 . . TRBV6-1 CASAMNTEAFF TGTGCCAGCGCCATGAACACTGAAGCTTTCTTT
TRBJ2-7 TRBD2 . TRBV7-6 CASSPRLAGTETYEQYF TGTGCCAGCAGCCCAAGACTAGCGGGGACGGAAACCTACGAGCAGTACTTC
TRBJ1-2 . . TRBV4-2 CASSQDRQGTNYGYTF TGTGCCAGCAGCCAAGATCGGCAGGGGACTAACTATGGCTACACCTTC
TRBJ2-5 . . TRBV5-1 CASSLVFQETQYF TGCGCCAGCAGCTTGGTATTTCAAGAGACCCAGTACTTC
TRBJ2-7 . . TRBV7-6 CASSHSGYEQYF TGTGCCAGCAGCCATAGCGGCTACGAGCAGTACTTC
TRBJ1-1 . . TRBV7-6 CASSLRTPPSMNTEAFF TGTGCCAGCAGCTTGCGGACACCACCTTCGATGAACACTGAAGCTTTCTTT
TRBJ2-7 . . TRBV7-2 CASSLAVQNEQYF TGTGCCAGCAGCTTAGCGGTACAGAACGAGCAGTACTTC
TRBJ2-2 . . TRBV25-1 CASSTDSGELFF TGTGCCAGCAGTACAGATAGCGGGGAGCTGTTTTTT
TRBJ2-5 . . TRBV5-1 CASSTQWGGGETQYF TGCGCCAGCAGCACCCAGTGGGGTGGTGGGGAGACCCAGTACTTC
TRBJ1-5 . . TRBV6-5 CASSYAQGNQPQHF TGTGCCAGCAGTTACGCACAGGGAAATCAGCCCCAGCATTTT
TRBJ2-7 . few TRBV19 CASSIGADEQYF TGTGCCAGTAGTATAGGGGCAGACGAGCAGTACTTC
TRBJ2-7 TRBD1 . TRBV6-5 CASSLGTGVLYEQYF TGTGCCAGCAGTCTCGGGACAGGGGTGCTTTACGAGCAGTACTTC
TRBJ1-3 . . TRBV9 CASSVSGGGNTIYF TGTGCCAGCAGCGTATCGGGTGGTGGAAACACCATATATTTT
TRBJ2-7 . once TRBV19 CASSTLFPGEQYF TGTGCCAGTAGTACCCTGTTTCCGGGGGAGCAGTACTTC
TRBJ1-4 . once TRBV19 CASSTGTAATNEKLFF TGTGCCAGTAGTACCGGGACGGCTGCAACTAATGAAAAACTGTTTTTT
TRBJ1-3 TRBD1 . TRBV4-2 CASSQDRQNTIYF TGTGCCAGCAGCCAGGACAGGCAAAACACCATATATTTT
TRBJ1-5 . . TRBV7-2 CASSDQGFNQPQHF TGTGCCAGCAGCGATCAGGGATTCAATCAGCCCCAGCATTTT
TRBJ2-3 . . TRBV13 CASSSRGRDSTDTQYF TGTGCCAGCAGTTCGAGGGGGAGGGACAGCACAGATACGCAGTATTTT
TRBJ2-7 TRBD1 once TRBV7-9 CASSLGTGGMQSYEQYF TGTGCCAGCAGCTTAGGGACAGGGGGTATGCAATCCTACGAGCAGTACTTC
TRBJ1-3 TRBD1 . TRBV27 CASSLKGTGGNTIYF TGTGCCAGCAGTTTAAAGGGGACAGGGGGAAACACCATATATTTT
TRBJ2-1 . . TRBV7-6 CASSPGVYNEQFF TGTGCCAGCAGCCCCGGAGTTTACAATGAGCAGTTCTTC
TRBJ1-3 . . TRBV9 CASSVAPTERNTIYF TGTGCCAGCAGCGTAGCCCCGACAGAAAGAAACACCATATATTTT
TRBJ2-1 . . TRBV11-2 CASSLEFRDLTSQFF TGTGCCAGCAGCTTAGAATTCCGGGACTTAACCTCTCAGTTCTTC
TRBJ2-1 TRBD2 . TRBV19 CASSTTSGSLDEQFF TGTGCCAGTAGTACGACTAGCGGGAGTCTCGATGAGCAGTTCTTC
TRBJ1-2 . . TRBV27 CASRGPYYGYTF TGTGCCAGCCGTGGGCCCTACTATGGCTACACCTTC
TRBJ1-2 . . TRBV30 CAWSLKTTNYGYTF TGTGCCTGGAGTTTAAAAACAACTAACTATGGCTACACCTTC
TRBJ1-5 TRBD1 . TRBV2 CASSYRGERAPQHF TGTGCCAGCAGTTACAGGGGTGAGAGGGCGCCCCAGCATTTT
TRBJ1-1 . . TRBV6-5 CASSNPRGVNTEAFF TGTGCCAGCAGTAACCCCCGAGGTGTGAACACTGAAGCTTTCTTT
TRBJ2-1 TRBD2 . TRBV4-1 CASSQIRASGSEDEQFF TGCGCCAGCAGCCAAATAAGGGCTAGCGGGAGTGAGGATGAGCAGTTCTTC
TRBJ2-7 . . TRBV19 CASSVDTAYEQYF TGTGCCAGTAGCGTGGACACAGCCTACGAGCAGTACTTC
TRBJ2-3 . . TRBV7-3 CASSLSGDTQYF TGTGCCAGCAGCTTATCGGGTGATACGCAGTATTTT
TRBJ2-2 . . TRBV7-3 CASSHLSRGDGELFF TGTGCCAGCAGCCACTTATCCAGGGGGGACGGGGAGCTGTTTTTT
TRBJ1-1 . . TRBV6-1 CASSKTLEGGTEAFF TGTGCCAGCTCTAAGACCTTAGAGGGGGGCACTGAAGCTTTCTTT
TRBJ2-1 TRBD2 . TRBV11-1 CASSFVSLAGNNEQFF TGTGCCAGCAGCTTTGTTAGCCTAGCGGGCAACAATGAGCAGTTCTTC
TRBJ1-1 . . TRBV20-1 CSAEQGDSAFF TGCAGTGCAGAACAAGGGGATAGTGCTTTCTTT
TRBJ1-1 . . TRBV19 CASRQYMNTEAFF TGTGCCAGTCGACAGTACATGAACACTGAAGCTTTCTTT
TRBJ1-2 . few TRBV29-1 CSVKGPGYTF TGCAGCGTAAAGGGGCCTGGCTACACCTTC
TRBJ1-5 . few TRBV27 CASSFLGGQPQHF TGTGCCAGCAGTTTTTTAGGGGGACAGCCCCAGCATTTT
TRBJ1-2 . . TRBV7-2 CASSPTSNYGYTF TGTGCCAGCAGCCCGACCTCTAACTATGGCTACACCTTC
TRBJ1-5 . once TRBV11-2 CASSFNRASNQPQHF TGTGCCAGCAGCTTTAACAGGGCCAGCAATCAGCCCCAGCATTTT
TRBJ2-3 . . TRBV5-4 CASSRDISPDTQYF TGTGCCAGCAGTCGGGACATTTCACCAGATACGCAGTATTTT
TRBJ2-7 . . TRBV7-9 CASTSGYEQYF TGTGCCAGCACCTCGGGCTACGAGCAGTACTTC
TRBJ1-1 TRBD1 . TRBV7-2 CASRRQGTEAFF TGTGCCAGCAGAAGACAGGGGACTGAAGCTTTCTTT
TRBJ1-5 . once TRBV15 CATSYYRGGDQPQHF TGTGCCACCAGTTACTATCGGGGAGGCGATCAGCCCCAGCATTTT